The clone carrying this T cell receptor (beta chain) was counted a few times. TCRdb re-called the 5' RACE reads through MiXCR, storing one row per CDR3 protein. The repertoire holds roughly 13,000 distinct CDR3 sequences, 20% to 25% seen once, with roughly 3.2% in the top ten. V dropped 7 bases and J dropped 5 bases, with 17 bases sitting between them. The CDR3 spans 14 residues. Germline values: CDR1 MNHEY, CDR2 SVGEGT. The clonotype originates from a female donor with breast cancer. The specimen sequenced was naive CD4+ T cells sorted from blood. Subset given: naive CD4+ T cells, CD4+CD45RA+CD25-. The V call is TRBV6-2 or TRBV6-3, the J call TRBJ1-2; TRBD1 is a possible D gene (6 bases). DNA for the CDR3: TGTGCCAGCATTCCTACGACAGGCACTTATGGCTACACCTTC. This sequence encodes CASIPTTGTYGYTF.